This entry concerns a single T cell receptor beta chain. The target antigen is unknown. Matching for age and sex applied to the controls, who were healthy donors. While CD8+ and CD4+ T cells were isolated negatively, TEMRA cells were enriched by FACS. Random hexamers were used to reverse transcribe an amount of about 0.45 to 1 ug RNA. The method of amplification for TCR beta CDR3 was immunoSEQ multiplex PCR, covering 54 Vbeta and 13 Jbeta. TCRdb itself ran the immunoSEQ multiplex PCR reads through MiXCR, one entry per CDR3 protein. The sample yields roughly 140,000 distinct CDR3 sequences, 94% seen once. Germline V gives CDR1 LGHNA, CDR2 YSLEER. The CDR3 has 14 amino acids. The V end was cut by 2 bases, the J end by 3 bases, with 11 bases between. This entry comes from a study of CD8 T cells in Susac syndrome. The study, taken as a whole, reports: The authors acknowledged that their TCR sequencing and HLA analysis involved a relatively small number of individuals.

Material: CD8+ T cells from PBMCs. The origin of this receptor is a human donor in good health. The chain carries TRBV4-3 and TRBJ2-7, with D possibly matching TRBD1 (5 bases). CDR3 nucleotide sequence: TGCGCCAGCAGCCAAACGCAGGGCAGCTACGAGCAGTACTTC. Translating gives CASSQTQGSYEQYF.